This T cell receptor (beta chain) was found in a study of blood T cells in healthy people across ages. The CDR3 spans 15 residues. Points on this clonotype: Possible read error: a much larger clone is one base away.

With a J-beta primer mix and a sample-barcoded 5' primer, a second PCR ran about 7 to 12 cycles. TCRdb analysed the 5' RACE reads with MiXCR anew, one entry per CDR3 protein. The sample records hundreds of thousands of distinct CDR3 sequences, 25% to 35% being singletons. The receptor's source is a woman older than 75 in good health. The chain combines TRBV12-3 or TRBV12-4 with TRBJ2-5, with TRBD1 matching 9 bases. The J call is uncertain, as TRBJ2-7 better fits the DNA end. Sequenced: blood. The CDR3 nucleotides read TGTGCCAGCAATATCGGGACAGGGACCCTTTACGAGCAGTACTTC. This encodes CASNIGTGTLYEQYF.